This entry describes one T cell receptor (beta chain). This CDR3 is also generated by other DNA sequences in the sample. Repertoires were generated with immunoSEQ multiplex PCR, while TCRdb's copy carries only in-frame clones and drops some. The profile shows 140,000 to 150,000 clones, around 83% of them singletons. The data stem from a study of blood T cell repertoires in COVID-19. Material: peripheral blood. The source is a man between 60 and 70 years old with active or convalescent COVID-19.

CDR3 sequence (DNA): TGTGCCAGCTCCCAACAGGGGGGAGAGACCCAGTACTTC. Residues: CASSQQGGETQYF. The J gene is TRBJ2-5, the V gene TRBV18; 8 nucleotides line up with TRBD1. The CDR3 is made up of 13 amino acids. Looked up from germline, CDR1 is KGHSH and CDR2 is LQKENI. V lost 6 bases, J lost 4 bases, and 4 bases stayed unmatched.